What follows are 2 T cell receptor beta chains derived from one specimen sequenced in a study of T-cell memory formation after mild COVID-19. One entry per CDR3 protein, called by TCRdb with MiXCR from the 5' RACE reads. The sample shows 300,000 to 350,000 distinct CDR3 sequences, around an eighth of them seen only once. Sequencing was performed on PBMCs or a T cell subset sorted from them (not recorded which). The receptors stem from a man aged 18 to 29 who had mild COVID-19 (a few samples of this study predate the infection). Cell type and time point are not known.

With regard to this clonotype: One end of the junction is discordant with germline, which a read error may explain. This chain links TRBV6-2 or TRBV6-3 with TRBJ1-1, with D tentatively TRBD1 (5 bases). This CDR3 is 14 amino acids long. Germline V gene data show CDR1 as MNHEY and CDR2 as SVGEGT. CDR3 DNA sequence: TGTGCCAGCAGTTGGGGCGCAGGGAACACTGGAGCTTTCTTT. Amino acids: CASSWGAGNTGAFF.

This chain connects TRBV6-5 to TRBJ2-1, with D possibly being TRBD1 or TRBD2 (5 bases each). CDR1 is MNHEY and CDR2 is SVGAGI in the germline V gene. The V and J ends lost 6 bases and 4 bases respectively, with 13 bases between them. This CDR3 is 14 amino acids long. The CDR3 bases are TGTGCCAGCAGACCGGGACCATATTACAATGAGCAGTTCTTC. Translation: CASRPGPYYNEQFF.